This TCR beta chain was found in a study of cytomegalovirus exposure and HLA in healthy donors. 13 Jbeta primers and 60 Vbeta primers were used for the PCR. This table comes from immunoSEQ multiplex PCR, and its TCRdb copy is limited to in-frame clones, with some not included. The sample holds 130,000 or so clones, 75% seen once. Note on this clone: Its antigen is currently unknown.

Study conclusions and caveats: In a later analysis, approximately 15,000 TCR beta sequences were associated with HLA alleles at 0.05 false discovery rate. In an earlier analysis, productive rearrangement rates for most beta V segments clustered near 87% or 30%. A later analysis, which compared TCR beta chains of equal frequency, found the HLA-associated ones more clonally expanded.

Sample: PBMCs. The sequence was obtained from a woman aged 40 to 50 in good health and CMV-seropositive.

Written as DNA, the CDR3 is TGTGCCAGCAGCCTGGGACAGGGGAACGAGCAGTACTTC. It is translated as CASSLGQGNEQYF. V and J are TRBV5-4 and TRBJ2-7; 10 nucleotides match TRBD1. This CDR3 is 13 amino acids long. Germline CDR1 and CDR2: SGHNT and YYREEE (reference sequence). The J segment lost 5 bases and the V segment lost 4 bases, leaving 3 bases of the junction unmatched.